This T cell receptor (beta chain) was captured in a study of T cell repertoires in cytomegalovirus infection. Study summary: Both CMV infection and a matching HLA type were indicated by public TCR beta signatures. Notes on the study in general: Frequencies of public TCR beta families were cumulated, and this identified carriers of CMV plus the relevant HLA. Clonotypes of TCR beta that were HLA-C-restricted and CMV-specific dominated the ex vivo response.

TCRdb re-called the reads through MiXCR, storing one row per CDR3 protein. The data contain 480,000 or so distinct CDR3 sequences, around 11% of them singletons. As to this clonotype: What it binds is not known. Because the CDR3's place on the DNA is in doubt, the DNA is left out and the CDR3 is given as listed by TCRdb.

Ends included, the CDR3 has 17 residues. Sequencing was performed on PBMCs. This sequence joins TRBV12-3 or TRBV12-4 and TRBJ1-4; no DNA check was done on the table's D call, TRBD1. This receptor was taken from a human donor in good health (CMV status not recorded). Some clones in this sample may be carry-over from other donors' samples. CDR3 amino acids: CASSFGPGLEGNEKLFF.